The clone carrying this T cell receptor beta chain was picked up many times. The data belong to a study of beta chain features in type 1 diabetes. Germline loops: CDR1 SEHNR, CDR2 FQNEAQ (reference sequence). V lost 5 bases and J lost 2, with 13 bases in between. The CDR3 is made up of 15 amino acids. All of the isolated RNA was reverse transcribed, so expressed TCRB transcripts were sequenced. Sequencing used immunoSEQ multiplex PCR; TCRdb keeps in-frame clones, though not all of them. The sample lists over 300,000 clones; 7% to 9% were seen once. Sequencing was done on a sample of central memory CD4+ T cells from blood. The genes are TRBV7-9 and TRBJ2-4, with D unclear. This sequence originates from a woman between 18 and 30 years old in good health. CDR3 protein: CASSRPEGPKNIQYF. CDR3 nucleotides: TGTGCCAGCAGCCGACCCGAAGGGCCCAAAAACATTCAGTACTTC.